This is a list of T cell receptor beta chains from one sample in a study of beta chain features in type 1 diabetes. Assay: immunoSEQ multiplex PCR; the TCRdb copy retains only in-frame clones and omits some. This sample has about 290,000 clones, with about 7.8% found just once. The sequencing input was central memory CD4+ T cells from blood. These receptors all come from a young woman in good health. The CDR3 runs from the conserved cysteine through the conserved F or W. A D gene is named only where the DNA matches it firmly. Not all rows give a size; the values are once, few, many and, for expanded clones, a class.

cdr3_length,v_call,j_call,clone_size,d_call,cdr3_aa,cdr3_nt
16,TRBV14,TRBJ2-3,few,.,CASSQVRTWGTDTQYF,TGTGCCAGCAGCCAAGTGAGGACCTGGGGCACAGATACGCAGTATTTT
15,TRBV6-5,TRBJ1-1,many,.,CASSYQVGAGTEAFF,TGTGCCAGCAGTTACCAGGTGGGCGCGGGCACTGAAGCTTTCTTT
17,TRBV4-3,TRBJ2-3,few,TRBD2,CASSQDPAGGATDTQYF,TGCGCCAGCAGCCAAGATCCGGCCGGGGGGGCCACAGATACGCAGTATTTT
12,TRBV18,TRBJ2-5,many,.,CASSPSQETQYF,TGTGCCAGCTCACCCTCACAAGAGACCCAGTACTTC
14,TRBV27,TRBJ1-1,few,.,CASSRQERNTEAFF,TGTGCCAGCAGCCGACAGGAAAGGAACACTGAAGCTTTCTTT
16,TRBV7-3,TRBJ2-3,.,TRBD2,CASSLRLAGYTDTQYF,TGTGCCAGCAGCTTAAGGCTAGCGGGGTACACAGATACGCAGTATTTT
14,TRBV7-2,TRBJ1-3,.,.,CASSPQNSGNTIYF,TGTGCCAGCAGCCCACAGAACTCTGGAAACACCATATATTTT
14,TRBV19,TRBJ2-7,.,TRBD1,CASSSRQGSYEQYF,TGTGCCAGTAGTTCCCGACAGGGGTCCTACGAGCAGTACTTC
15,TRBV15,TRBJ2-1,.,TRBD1,CATSRGGMDRNEQFF,TGTGCCACCAGCAGAGGGGGGATGGACAGGAATGAGCAGTTCTTC
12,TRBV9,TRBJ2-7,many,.,CASSVRSYEQYF,TGTGCCAGCAGCGTAAGGAGCTACGAGCAGTACTTC
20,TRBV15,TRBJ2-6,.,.,CATSRATGRTGRSGANVLTF,TGTGCCACCAGCAGAGCTACCGGGAGGACAGGGCGCTCTGGGGCCAACGTCCTGACTTTC
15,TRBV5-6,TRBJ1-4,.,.,CASSAREGLNEKLFF,TGTGCCAGCAGCGCCCGCGAGGGCTTGAATGAAAAACTGTTTTTT
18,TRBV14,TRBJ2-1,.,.,CASSQGGSRSRAYNEQFF,TGTGCCAGCAGCCAAGGGGGGTCTAGAAGCCGTGCCTACAATGAGCAGTTCTTC
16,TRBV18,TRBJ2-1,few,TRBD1,CASSPGGGQIYNEQFF,TGTGCCAGCTCACCGGGTGGGGGACAGATCTACAATGAGCAGTTCTTC
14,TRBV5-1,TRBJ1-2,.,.,CASSLVGGAYGYTF,TGCGCCAGCAGCTTGGTAGGGGGAGCCTATGGCTACACCTTC